The 23 T cell receptor beta chains below all came from one sample that was sequenced in a study of OX40 agonist ivuxolimab in advanced cancers. Using immunoSEQ multiplex PCR, the repertoire was profiled, and TCRdb retains in-frame clones only, with some absent. The data contain around 68,000 clones, approximately 81% of them seen just once; the ten biggest clones take up 15% to 20%. Sample: CD4+ or CD8+ T cells sorted from blood, taken in a trial of the OX40 agonist ivuxolimab. The receptors originated from an adult with an advanced solid tumor such as melanoma, head and neck, liver or kidney cancer.

CDR3 nucleotide sequence: TGTGCCAGCAGCTTAGGAGGAGGGGTGATAGGGGAAAAACTGTTTTTT. As protein: CASSLGGGVIGEKLFF. The J gene is TRBJ1-4, the V gene TRBV11-2; D is perhaps TRBD1 (5 bases). The CDR3 covers 16 residues. CDR1 and CDR2 (germline): SGHAT, FQNNGV. The V and J ends lost 1 base and 8 bases respectively, with 17 bases between them.

In the case of this clone: Other DNA sequences in this sample translate to the same CDR3. This chain links TRBV10-2 with TRBJ2-3; D perhaps matches TRBD1 (5 bases). Germline lookup yields CDR1 WSHSY and CDR2 SAAADI. The V gene lost 3 bases and the J gene lost 2 bases, with 12 bases spanning the gap. This CDR3 region has 15 residues. In DNA, the CDR3 is TGCGCCAGCAGTGAACAGGATCCAAACACAGATACGCAGTATTTT. Amino acids: CASSEQDPNTDTQYF.

This clone was recorded only once. The V and J genes are TRBV2 and TRBJ2-7, with TRBD2 identical over 12 bases. Germline lookup yields CDR1 SNHLY and CDR2 FYNNEI. J lost 2 bases, V lost 2 bases, and 10 bases had no gene match. The CDR3 totals 18 residues. The CDR3, as DNA: TGTGCCAGCAGTGAAAGACTAGCGGGAGTGGGGGGTACCTACGAGCAGTACTTC. Translating it yields CASSERLAGVGGTYEQYF.

This clone came up a few times. The gene calls are TRBV11-2 and TRBJ1-3; a weak D match, TRBD1 (6 bases). The V end lost 2 bases, the J end lost 4 bases, and 9 bases lay between the germline ends. The CDR3 extends over 14 amino acids. CDR1 is SGHAT and CDR2 is FQNNGV in the germline V gene. CDR3 nucleotide sequence: TGTGCCAGCAGCTTATACCAGGGGGGAAACACCATATATTTT. This gives the protein CASSLYQGGNTIYF.

This clone was detected once. CDR3 loop: CASSGTANTEAFF. The CDR3 DNA follows: TGCGCCAGCTCCGGGACGGCGAACACTGAAGCTTTCTTT. This chain joins TRBV5-1 and TRBJ1-1; D possibly corresponds to TRBD1 (5 bases). Germline assignment: CDR1 SGHRS and CDR2 YFSETQ. The CDR3 runs to 13 residues. V was cut by 7 bases and J by 1 base, with 11 bases left in between. Using reference TRBV5-1 and TRBJ1-1 for the parts outside the CDR3, the full variable domain is KAGVTQTPRYLIKTRGQQVTLSCSPISGHRSVSWYQQTPGQGLQFLFEYFSETQRNKGNFPGRFSGRQFSNSRSEMNVSTLELGDSALYLCASSGTANTEAFFGQGTRLTVV.

The chain joins TRBV7-2 to TRBJ2-3, with no clear D. Trimming pared 5 bases from V and 0 bases from J, leaving 9 bases between. Germline CDR1 and CDR2: SGHTA and FQGNSA. The CDR3 runs to 14 residues. The CDR3 DNA sequence: TGTGCCAGCAGCCCCCTCGAGAGCACAGATACGCAGTATTTT. Protein: CASSPLESTDTQYF.

The CDR3 DNA is TGTGCCAGCAGTTTAGGGGCCGGATACGAGCAGTACTTC. It encodes CASSLGAGYEQYF. The chain employs TRBV27 and TRBJ2-7; tentatively, D is TRBD1 (5 bases). The V and J ends lost 2 bases and 4 bases respectively, with 9 bases between them. The V gene's germline CDR1 is MNHEY and CDR2 SMNVEV (reference sequence). The CDR3 is 13 residues long.

The rearrangement joins TRBV7-6 to TRBJ2-1; D might be TRBD2 (6 bases). The ends were cut back, 1 base at V and 9 bases at J, with 19 bases in the middle. Germline V gives CDR1 SGHVS, CDR2 FNYEAQ. The CDR3 length is 16 residues. CDR3 nucleotides: TGTGCCAGCAGCTTAGAACCCGGGAGTCGCGGCAGTGAGCAGTTCTTC. It is translated as CASSLEPGSRGSEQFF.

V and J are TRBV28 and TRBJ2-7; a possible D gene is TRBD1 (5 bases). The CDR3 totals 15 residues. Trimming left V 2 bases short and J 0 bases short, with 11 bases between. Germline CDR1 is MDHEN and CDR2 is SYDVKM. The CDR3 nucleotides are TGTGCCAGCAGTTTACCCTCAGGGAACTCCTACGAGCAGTACTTC. Translation: CASSLPSGNSYEQYF.

The chain joins TRBV5-1 to TRBJ2-5; 7 positions agree with TRBD2. Germline CDR1 reads SGHRS; CDR2 reads YFSETQ. The CDR3 runs 15 residues. V dropped 2 bases and J dropped 4; count of bases not matched to a gene: 8. CDR3 nucleotides: TGCGCCAGCAGCTTAAGCGGGACCACCGGAGAGACCCAGTACTTC. This encodes CASSLSGTTGETQYF.

This clone was detected once. V and J are TRBV19 and TRBJ2-7; D gene uncertain. The CDR3 covers 14 residues. Germline V gene data show CDR1 as LNHDA and CDR2 as SQIVND (reference sequence). V lost 5 bases and J 0 bases, leaving 11 bases between the germline ends. CDR3 bases: TGTGCCAGTAGTCGGACGAGCATCTCCTACGAGCAGTACTTC. This codes for CASSRTSISYEQYF.

The V call is TRBV5-6, the J call TRBJ2-3, with 9 bases matching TRBD1. Germline V lookup: CDR1 SGHDT, CDR2 YYEEEE. The V segment lost 3 bases and the J segment 6 bases; nucleotides outside the gene matches: 8. This CDR3 spans 15 amino acids. Here the CDR3 DNA reads TGTGCCAGCAGCTCGGGGACAGGGACGGGGGATACGCAGTATTTT. It yields the protein CASSSGTGTGDTQYF.

This sequence joins TRBV5-1 and TRBJ1-1, with D perhaps matching TRBD1 (5 bases). Germline CDR1 is SGHRS and CDR2 is YFSETQ. V was pared by 4 bases and J by 1 base, with 11 bases between. The CDR3 is 14 residues long. In DNA, the CDR3 is TGCGCCAGCAGCCTTTTACAGGCGAACACTGAAGCTTTCTTT. Translation gives CASSLLQANTEAFF.

The rearrangement links TRBV11-2 to TRBJ2-1; 11 bases are shared with TRBD2. The CDR3 has 15 amino acids. Trimming cost V 3 bases and J 8 bases; bases outside gene matches: 6. The V gene's germline CDR1 is SGHAT and CDR2 FQNNGV. The CDR3 protein is CASSFTSGSFDEQFF. The CDR3 DNA reads as TGTGCCAGCAGCTTTACTAGCGGGAGTTTCGATGAGCAGTTCTTC.

This clone has just one count. The rearrangement joins TRBV29-1 to TRBJ1-4; no clear D gene. In germline, CDR1 is SQVTM, CDR2 ANQGSEA. Trimming removed 6 bases from V and 7 bases from J, with 15 bases in between. This CDR3 has 13 amino acids. The CDR3 loop is CSVTPRASEKLFF. The DNA for the CDR3 is TGCAGCGTGACACCCCGGGCGTCTGAAAAACTGTTTTTT.

The chain couples TRBV20-1 to TRBJ2-1; no definite D call. Trimming took off 7 bases at V and 4 bases at J, with 5 bases between the two ends. This CDR3 spans 10 amino acids. In germline, CDR1 is DFQATT, CDR2 SNEGSKA (reference sequence). The CDR3 loop is CSVGYNEQFF. The CDR3 nucleotides read TGCAGTGTTGGTTACAATGAGCAGTTCTTC.

The gene calls are TRBV7-6 and TRBJ2-7; tentatively, D is TRBD1 or TRBD2 (5 bases each). The CDR3 covers 13 residues. The V and J ends lost 5 bases and 6 bases respectively, with 14 bases between them. From germline, CDR1 is SGHVS and CDR2 FNYEAQ. CDR3 in amino acids: CASSPSIGGEQYF. CDR3 DNA: TGTGCCAGCAGCCCGAGTATTGGGGGCGAGCAGTACTTC. The variable domain in full, with the rest retrieved from reference TRBV7-6 and TRBJ2-7, is GAGVSQSPRYKVTKRGQDVALRCDPISGHVSLYWYRQALGQGPEFLTYFNYEAQQDKSGLPNDRFSAERPEGSISTLTIQRTEQRDSAMYRCASSPSIGGEQYFGPGTRLTVT.

This chain links TRBV4-2 with TRBJ2-5; 16 positions agree with TRBD2. Losses at the gene ends were 3 bases for V and 4 bases for J; bases not matched to a gene: 2. Germline lookup yields CDR1 LGHNA and CDR2 YNFKEQ. The CDR3 loop spans 16 amino acids. This chain's CDR3 is CASSQGTSGRGETQYF. In DNA, the CDR3 is TGTGCCAGCAGCCAGGGGACTAGCGGGAGGGGAGAGACCCAGTACTTC.

The gene calls are TRBV5-6 and TRBJ2-3; 9 positions match TRBD2. The CDR3 covers 15 residues. Trimming took 4 bases from V and 7 from J; bases not matched to a gene: 10. Germline V lookup: CDR1 SGHDT, CDR2 YYEEEE. The CDR3 DNA sequence: TGTGCCAGCAGCAGTGAGGCGGGAGGGCCCTATACGCAGTATTTT. Residues: CASSSEAGGPYTQYF.

The chain employs TRBV19 and TRBJ1-2, with 10 bases identical to TRBD1. There are 17 residues in the CDR3. Germline trimming cut 4 bases from V and 0 bases from J; bases unmatched to any gene: 8. Germline V CDR1 and CDR2: LNHDA, SQIVND (reference sequence). CDR3 nucleotides: TGTGCCAGTAGTAGAGGGACAGGGGTGTCCTCTAACTATGGCTACACCTTC. This codes for CASSRGTGVSSNYGYTF.

The gene calls are TRBV6-5 and TRBJ1-5, with 11 bases identical to TRBD1. Germline assignment: CDR1 MNHEY and CDR2 SVGAGI. This CDR3 comprises 14 residues. V trimming: 7 bases; J trimming: 8 bases; junction bases outside the gene matches: 7. The CDR3 loop is CASIPGQGGEPQHF. Here the CDR3 DNA reads TGTGCCAGCATTCCGGGACAGGGGGGGGAGCCCCAGCATTTT.

DNA for the CDR3: TGTGCCAGCAGCTTAACCGCCGGGTCCACGTTAGCCAAAAACATTCAGTACTTC. Translation: CASSLTAGSTLAKNIQYF. The chain has TRBV7-2 and TRBJ2-4, with D hard to call. V lost 2 bases and J lost 0, with 17 bases in between. The CDR3 extends over 18 amino acids. Germline V gene lookup returns CDR1 SGHTA and CDR2 FQGNSA.

The J gene is TRBJ1-2, the V gene TRBV19; D gene unclear. V lost 5 bases and J 8 bases, leaving 15 bases between the germline ends. The CDR3 runs 13 residues. The V gene's germline CDR1 is LNHDA and CDR2 SQIVND (reference sequence). The CDR3 region is CASSAVTTEGYTF. In nucleotides, the CDR3 is TGTGCCAGTAGTGCGGTCACTACCGAGGGCTACACCTTC.